A single TCR beta chain is shown here with its context. Its antigen is unidentified. The CDR3 has 14 amino acids. Germline V CDR1 and CDR2: LGHNA, YSLEER. V lost 2 bases, J lost 2 bases, and 7 bases lay in between. This sample is drawn from a study of T cells in localized non-small cell lung cancer. Study results and limitations: Median around 56 top-100 tumor clones were shared with paired adjacent lung. Only one tumor region went through sequencing, so heterogeneity may still be there.

Produced via immunoSEQ multiplex PCR; TCRdb's table is partial and in-frame only. The sample consists of tens of thousands of clones, approximately 84% of them appearing once. The chain couples TRBV4-3 to TRBJ1-5; no clear D gene. This sequence was found in an older female donor with stage I lung adenocarcinoma. Sample: peripheral blood, taken before any cancer treatment. The CDR3 coding sequence is TGCGCCAGCAGCCAATCAGGTCGCAATCAGCCCCAGCATTTT. It translates to CASSQSGRNQPQHF.